This TCR beta chain is drawn from a study of CD8+ T cells in alopecia areata. Study-level information: It was 6 to 18 months of tofacitinib, and then there were 6 months off drug.

General observations from the study: More clonal than normal scalp was lesional scalp, particularly alopecia totalis/universalis.

Trimming cost V 5 bases and J 0 bases; bases outside gene matches: 5. Per the germline V gene, CDR1 is MNHEY and CDR2 is SMNVEV (reference sequence). The CDR3 runs 15 residues. Points on this clone: Antigen specificity is unknown.

RNA was isolated and reverse transcribed to cDNA, the sequencing template. Profiled with immunoSEQ multiplex PCR; TCRdb holds only in-frame clones, not every one. Of around 120,000 clones in the sample, 35% to 40% were seen once. The investigators collected lesional scalp punch biopsies and peripheral blood from alopecia areata patients. This clonotype was sampled from a human donor with alopecia areata. The specimen was CD4+ T cells sorted from blood. This rearrangement joins TRBV27 to TRBJ2-7; TRBD1 aligns across 9 bases. DNA of the CDR3: TGTGCCAGCAGTGCCCCGGGACAGGGCTCCTACGAGCAGTACTTC. It translates to CASSAPGQGSYEQYF.